What follows is one TCR beta chain and its context. TCRdb reprocessed the RT-PCR reads with MiXCR, giving one entry per CDR3 protein. The sample has about 680,000 distinct CDR3 sequences, around 14% seen once. The CDR3 is 14 amino acids. V lost 4 bases and J 3 bases, leaving 14 bases between the germline ends. The germline V gene has CDR1 SGDLS and CDR2 YYNGEE. The J gene is TRBJ2-7, the V gene TRBV9; D is unresolved. This clonotype was obtained from a female donor in good health, serving as a healthy control. Sequencing input: memory CD4+ T cells from blood. CDR3 amino acids: CASSPAWLNYEQYF. CDR3 in DNA: TGTGCCAGCAGCCCCGCATGGCTTAACTACGAGCAGTACTTC.